A selection of T cell receptor beta chains follows, all from one sample in a study of neurological immune-mediated disorders. TCRdb reprocessed the 5' RACE reads with MiXCR, giving one entry per CDR3 protein. The table records approximately 41,000 distinct CDR3 sequences, about 14% of them present only once. The sequencing input was CD4+ T cells from blood. The origin of the receptors is a woman aged 55-70 years with HTLV-1-associated myelopathy (HAM/TSP). Both conserved end residues are trimmed from each CDR3. Each record gives: J gene, V gene, CDR3 protein.

>TRBJ2-7|TRBV20-1
SAIPSPYEQY
>TRBJ2-7|TRBV7-2
ASSLVPSGTYEQY
>TRBJ1-4|TRBV7-2
ASSFQGDEKLF
>TRBJ1-1|TRBV12-3/TRBV12-4
ASSWDRDTEAF
>TRBJ1-1|TRBV20-1
SAREARKNTEAF
>TRBJ2-2|TRBV28
ASSFPPTGELF
>TRBJ1-4|TRBV5-1
ASSVLDPTNEKLF
>TRBJ1-1|TRBV20-1
SAHKDSRDTEAF
>TRBJ2-2|TRBV5-1
ASSLELASGELF
>TRBJ2-1|TRBV5-5
ASSLEGTSPYNEQF
>TRBJ1-1|TRBV5-1
ASSFRTQSAEAF
>.|TRBV29-1
SGGQASGFEQY
>TRBJ1-6|TRBV20-1
SASPEQAGFGDNSPLH
>TRBJ2-1|TRBV29-1
SVEGGSGANAYNEQF
>TRBJ1-1|TRBV19
ASSMGLMTGGNTEAF
>TRBJ2-1|TRBV18
ASSPTGSSYNEQF
>TRBJ1-1|TRBV5-1
ASSLDPGNTEAF
>TRBJ1-6|TRBV4-1
ASSQDRSDINSPLH
>TRBJ2-4|TRBV2
ASSERVAGGLKNIQY
>TRBJ1-1|TRBV7-9
ASSREISTEAF
>TRBJ2-7|TRBV5-5
ASSSLPGLTNEQY
>TRBJ1-6|TRBV12-3/TRBV12-4
ASSRPQGASYNSPLH
>TRBJ2-7|TRBV20-1
SASSQDPSYEQY
>TRBJ1-1|TRBV5-5
ASSSRVRDNTEAF
>TRBJ2-3|TRBV7-2
ASSFRDLGTDTQY
>TRBJ2-1|TRBV5-1
ASSWGPQGVNSYNEHF
>TRBJ2-7|TRBV2
ASSEIGRGGYEQY
>TRBJ1-1|TRBV5-6
ASGTRQGGTEAF
>TRBJ1-2|TRBV29-1
SVESPTDNYGYT
>TRBJ2-7|TRBV20-1
SARARVEVSYEQY
>TRBJ1-1|TRBV2
ASSERQGYTEAF
>TRBJ1-2|TRBV5-1
ASSLLPGGYT
>TRBJ2-7|TRBV20-1
SAAGTASYEQY
>TRBJ1-5|TRBV11-1
ASSHEGSNQPQH
>TRBJ1-5|TRBV4-1
ASSHSDRGYQPQH
>TRBJ2-2|TRBV20-1
SARPNRGNPNGELF
>TRBJ2-3|TRBV20-1
SAGLAGETDTQY
>TRBJ2-3|TRBV2
ASSGDLTDTQY
>TRBJ2-3|TRBV20-1
SARDPSGGTDTQY
>TRBJ1-3|TRBV19
ASRPRGAVGNTIY
>TRBJ2-1|TRBV7-6
ASSLGALRGSYNEQF
>TRBJ2-5|TRBV7-9
ASSFKPRGPRQSQETQY
>TRBJ1-1|TRBV11-1
ASSFYICSARETGYREAF
>TRBJ1-2|TRBV20-1
SANRGNYGYT
>TRBJ1-2|TRBV28
ASSLSNHRVYGYT
>TRBJ2-5|TRBV7-7
ASSSMGRGGEETQY
>TRBJ2-5|TRBV12-3/TRBV12-4
ASSSYDIQY
>TRBJ2-7|TRBV7-3
ASSLSSGYEQY
>TRBJ1-6|TRBV3-1
ASSQVDRNSPLH